Given below is one T cell receptor (beta chain) in context. The antigen is unknown. The data were obtained in a study of beta chain features in type 1 diabetes. Study-level results: A PCR bias possibly favoring shorter templates would apply equally to patients and controls. Moderately but significantly shorter TCRB CDR3s were found in Type 1 diabetes patients in all four CD4+ subsets.

Of the isolated RNA, all was reverse transcribed, and so the sequenced material was expressed TCRB transcripts. Sequencing used immunoSEQ multiplex PCR; TCRdb keeps in-frame clones, though not all of them. In the table there are roughly 700,000 clones, 13% of which are singletons. CDR3 size: 17 residues. CDR1 and CDR2 (germline): MNHNS, SASEGT. With 2 bases removed from V and 0 bases from J, the gap between germline ends came to 16 bases. The rearrangement uses TRBV6-1 and TRBJ2-5; D unclear. The sequenced sample consisted of naive CD4+ T cells from blood. The source of this sequence is a man between 18 and 35 years old with type 1 diabetes. In DNA, the CDR3 is TGTGCCAGCAGTGAATCCAGGATAGCTCCTTACCAAGAGACCCAGTACTTC. Its protein product is CASSESRIAPYQETQYF.